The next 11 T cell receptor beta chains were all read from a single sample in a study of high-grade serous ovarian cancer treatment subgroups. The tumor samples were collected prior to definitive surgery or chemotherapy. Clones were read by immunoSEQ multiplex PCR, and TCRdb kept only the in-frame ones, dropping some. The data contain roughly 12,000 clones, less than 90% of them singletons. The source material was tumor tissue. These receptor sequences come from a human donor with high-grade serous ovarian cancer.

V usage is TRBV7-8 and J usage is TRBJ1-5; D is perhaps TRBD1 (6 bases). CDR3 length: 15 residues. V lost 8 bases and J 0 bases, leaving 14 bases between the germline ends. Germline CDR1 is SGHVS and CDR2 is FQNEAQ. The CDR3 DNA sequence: TGTGCCAGCTGCCAGAGGGGGGATAGCAATCAGCCCCAGCATTTT. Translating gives CASCQRGDSNQPQHF.

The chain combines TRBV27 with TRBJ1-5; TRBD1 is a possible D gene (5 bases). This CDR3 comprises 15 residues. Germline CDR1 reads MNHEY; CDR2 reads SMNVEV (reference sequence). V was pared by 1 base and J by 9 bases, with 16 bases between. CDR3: CASSLLGGTGGPQHF. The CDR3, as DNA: TGTGCCAGCAGTTTATTGGGCGGGACCGGGGGGCCCCAGCATTTT.

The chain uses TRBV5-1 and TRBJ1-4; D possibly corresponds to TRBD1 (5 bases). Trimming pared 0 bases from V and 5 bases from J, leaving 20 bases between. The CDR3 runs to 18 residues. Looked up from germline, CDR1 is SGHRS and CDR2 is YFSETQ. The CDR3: CASSLGPTAHLGNEKLFF. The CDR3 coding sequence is TGCGCCAGCAGCTTGGGGCCGACAGCCCACCTCGGAAATGAAAAACTGTTTTTT.

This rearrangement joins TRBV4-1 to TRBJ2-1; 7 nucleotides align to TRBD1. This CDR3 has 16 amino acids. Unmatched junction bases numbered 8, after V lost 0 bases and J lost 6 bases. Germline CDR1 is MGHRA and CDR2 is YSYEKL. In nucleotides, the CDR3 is TGCGCCAGCAGCCAAGATCCCATCCCAGGGGGCAATGAGCAGTTCTTC. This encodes CASSQDPIPGGNEQFF.

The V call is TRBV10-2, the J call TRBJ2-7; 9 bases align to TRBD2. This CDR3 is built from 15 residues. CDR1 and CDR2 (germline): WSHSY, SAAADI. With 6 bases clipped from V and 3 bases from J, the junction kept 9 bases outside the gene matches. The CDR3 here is CASSASGNLYYEQYF. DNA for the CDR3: TGCGCCAGCAGCGCTAGCGGGAACCTGTACTACGAGCAGTACTTC.

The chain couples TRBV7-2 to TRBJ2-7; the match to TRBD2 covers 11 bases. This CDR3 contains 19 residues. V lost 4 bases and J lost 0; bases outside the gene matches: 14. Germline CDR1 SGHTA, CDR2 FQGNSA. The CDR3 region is CASSSSGTSGITSSYEQYF. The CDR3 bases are TGTGCCAGCAGCTCCTCCGGGACTAGCGGTATTACGAGCTCCTACGAGCAGTACTTC.

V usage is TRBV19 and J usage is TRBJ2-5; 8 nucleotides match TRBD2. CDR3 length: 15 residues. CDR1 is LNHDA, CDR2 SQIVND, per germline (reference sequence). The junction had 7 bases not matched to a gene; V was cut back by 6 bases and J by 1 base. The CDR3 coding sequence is TGTGCCAGTAGCCGGGGAAGCGGGAGCCAAGAGACCCAGTACTTC. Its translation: CASSRGSGSQETQYF.

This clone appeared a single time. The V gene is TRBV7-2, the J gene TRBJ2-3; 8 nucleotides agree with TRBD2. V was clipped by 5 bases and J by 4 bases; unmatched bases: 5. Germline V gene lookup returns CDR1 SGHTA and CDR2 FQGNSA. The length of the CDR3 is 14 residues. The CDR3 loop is CASSAAGAPDTQYF. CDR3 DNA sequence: TGTGCCAGCAGCGCAGCGGGAGCCCCAGATACGCAGTATTTT.

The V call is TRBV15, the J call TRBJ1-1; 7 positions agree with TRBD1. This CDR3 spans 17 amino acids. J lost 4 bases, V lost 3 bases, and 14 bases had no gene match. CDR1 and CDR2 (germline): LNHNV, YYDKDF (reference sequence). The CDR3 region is CATSSGTGVPKRTEAFF. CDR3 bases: TGTGCCACCAGCAGCGGTACAGGGGTGCCAAAACGCACTGAAGCTTTCTTT.

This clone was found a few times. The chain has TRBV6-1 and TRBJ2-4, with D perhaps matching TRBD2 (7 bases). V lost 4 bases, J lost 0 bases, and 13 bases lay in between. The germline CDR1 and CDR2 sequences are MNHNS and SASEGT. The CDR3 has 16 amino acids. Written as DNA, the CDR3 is TGTGCCAGCAGTGCTCCGGGGGGCCTAGCCAAAAACATTCAGTACTTC. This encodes CASSAPGGLAKNIQYF.

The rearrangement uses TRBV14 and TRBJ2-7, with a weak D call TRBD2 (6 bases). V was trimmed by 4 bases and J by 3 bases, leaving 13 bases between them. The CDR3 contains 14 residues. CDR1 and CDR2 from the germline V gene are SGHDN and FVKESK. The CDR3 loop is CASSLPGVVYEQYF. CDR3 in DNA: TGTGCCAGCAGCCTCCCGGGGGTAGTCTACGAGCAGTACTTC. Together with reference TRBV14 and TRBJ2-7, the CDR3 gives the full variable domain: EAGVTQFPSHSVIEKGQTVTLRCDPISGHDNLYWYRRVMGKEIKFLLHFVKESKQDESGMPNNRFLAERTGGTYSTLKVQPAELEDSGVYFCASSLPGVVYEQYFGPGTRLTVT.